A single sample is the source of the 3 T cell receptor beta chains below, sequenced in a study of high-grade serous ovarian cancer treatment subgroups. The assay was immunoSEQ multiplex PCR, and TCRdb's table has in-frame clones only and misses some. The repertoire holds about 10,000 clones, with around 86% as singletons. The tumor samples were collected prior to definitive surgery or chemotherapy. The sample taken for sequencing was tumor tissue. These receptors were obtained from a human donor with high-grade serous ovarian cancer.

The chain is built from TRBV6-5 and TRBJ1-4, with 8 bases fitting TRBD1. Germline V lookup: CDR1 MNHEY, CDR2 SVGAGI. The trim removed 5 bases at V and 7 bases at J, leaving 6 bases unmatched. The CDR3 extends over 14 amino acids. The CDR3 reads CASSRKGTGEKLFF. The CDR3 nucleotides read TGTGCCAGCAGTCGAAAAGGGACAGGTGAAAAACTGTTTTTT.

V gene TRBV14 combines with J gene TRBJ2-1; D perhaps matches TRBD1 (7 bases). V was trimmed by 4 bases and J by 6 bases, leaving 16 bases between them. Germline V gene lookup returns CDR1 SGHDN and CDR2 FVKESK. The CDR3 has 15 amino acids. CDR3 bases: TGTGCCAGCAGCCCCCGGGGGACAGCCTTCAATGAGCAGTTCTTC. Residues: CASSPRGTAFNEQFF.

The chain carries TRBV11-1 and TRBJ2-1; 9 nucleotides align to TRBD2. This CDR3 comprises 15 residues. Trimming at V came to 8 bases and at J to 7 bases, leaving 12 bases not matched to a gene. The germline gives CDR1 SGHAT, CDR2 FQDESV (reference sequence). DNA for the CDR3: TGTGCCAGCCGACAAGTCCTAACTAGCGGGAATGAGCAGTTCTTC. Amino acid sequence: CASRQVLTSGNEQFF.